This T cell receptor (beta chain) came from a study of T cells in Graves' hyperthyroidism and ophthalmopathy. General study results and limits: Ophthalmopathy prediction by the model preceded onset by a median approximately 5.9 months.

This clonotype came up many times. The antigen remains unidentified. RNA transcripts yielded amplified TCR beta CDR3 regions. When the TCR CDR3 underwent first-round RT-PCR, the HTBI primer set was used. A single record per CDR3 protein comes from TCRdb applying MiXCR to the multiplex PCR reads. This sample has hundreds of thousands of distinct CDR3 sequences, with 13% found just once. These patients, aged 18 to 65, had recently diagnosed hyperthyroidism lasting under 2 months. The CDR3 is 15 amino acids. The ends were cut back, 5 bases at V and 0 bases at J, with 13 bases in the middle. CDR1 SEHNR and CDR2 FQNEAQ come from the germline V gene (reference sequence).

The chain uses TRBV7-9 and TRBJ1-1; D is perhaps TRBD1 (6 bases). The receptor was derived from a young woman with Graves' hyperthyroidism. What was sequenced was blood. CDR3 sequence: CASSPGQSMNTEAFF. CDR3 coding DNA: TGTGCCAGCAGCCCCGGACAGTCCATGAACACTGAAGCTTTCTTT.